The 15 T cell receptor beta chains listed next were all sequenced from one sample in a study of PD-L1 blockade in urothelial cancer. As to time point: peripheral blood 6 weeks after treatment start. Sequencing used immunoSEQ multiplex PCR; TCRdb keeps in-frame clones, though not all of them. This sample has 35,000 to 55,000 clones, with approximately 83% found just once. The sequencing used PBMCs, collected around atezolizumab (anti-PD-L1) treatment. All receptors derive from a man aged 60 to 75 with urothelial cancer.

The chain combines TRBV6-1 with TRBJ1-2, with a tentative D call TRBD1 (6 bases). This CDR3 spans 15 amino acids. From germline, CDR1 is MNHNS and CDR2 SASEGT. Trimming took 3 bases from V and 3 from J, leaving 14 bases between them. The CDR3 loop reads CASSEINRVYYGYTF. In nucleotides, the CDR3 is TGTGCCAGCAGTGAGATAAACAGGGTTTACTATGGCTACACCTTC.

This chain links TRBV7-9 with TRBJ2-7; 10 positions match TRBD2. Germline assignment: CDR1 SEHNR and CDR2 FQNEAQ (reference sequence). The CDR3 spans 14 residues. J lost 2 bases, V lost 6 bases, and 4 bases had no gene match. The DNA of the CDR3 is TGTGCCAGCAGTAATAGCGGGGGGACCTACGAGCAGTACTTC. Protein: CASSNSGGTYEQYF. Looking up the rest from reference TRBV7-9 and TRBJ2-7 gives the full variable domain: DTGVSQNPRHKITKRGQNVTFRCDPISEHNRLYWYRQTLGQGPEFLTYFQNEAQLEKSRLLSDRFSAERPKGSFSTLEIQRTEQGDSAMYLCASSNSGGTYEQYFGPGTRLTVT.

The CDR3 sequence: CASSTGLAGGSLAKNIQYF. The CDR3 DNA sequence: TGTGCCAGTAGTACGGGACTAGCGGGGGGGTCTCTAGCCAAAAACATTCAGTACTTC. The chain recombines TRBV19 with TRBJ2-4; TRBD2 aligns across 16 bases. The CDR3 runs 19 residues. Germline V gene sequence: CDR1 LNHDA, CDR2 SQIVND (reference sequence). V was clipped by 4 bases and J by 0 bases; unmatched bases: 6.

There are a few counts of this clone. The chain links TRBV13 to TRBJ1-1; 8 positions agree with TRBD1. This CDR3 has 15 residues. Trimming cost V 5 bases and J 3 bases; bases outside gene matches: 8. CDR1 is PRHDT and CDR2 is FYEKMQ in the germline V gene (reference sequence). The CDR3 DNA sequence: TGTGCCAGCAGCCCCAGGACAGGGAGGGACACTGAAGCTTTCTTT. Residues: CASSPRTGRDTEAFF.

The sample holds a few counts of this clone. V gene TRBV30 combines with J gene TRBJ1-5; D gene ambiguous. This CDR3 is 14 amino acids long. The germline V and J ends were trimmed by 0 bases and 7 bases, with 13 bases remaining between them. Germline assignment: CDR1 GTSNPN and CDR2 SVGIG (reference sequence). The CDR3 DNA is TGTGCCTGGAGTGTACCCGGAACGGGGCAGCCCCAGCATTTT. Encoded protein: CAWSVPGTGQPQHF.

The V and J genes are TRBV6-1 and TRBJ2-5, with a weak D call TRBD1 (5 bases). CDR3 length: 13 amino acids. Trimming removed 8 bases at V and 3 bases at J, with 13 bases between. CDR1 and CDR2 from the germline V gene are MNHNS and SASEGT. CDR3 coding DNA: TGTGCCAGCCGGTTAACAGGCGAAGAGACCCAGTACTTC. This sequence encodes CASRLTGEETQYF.

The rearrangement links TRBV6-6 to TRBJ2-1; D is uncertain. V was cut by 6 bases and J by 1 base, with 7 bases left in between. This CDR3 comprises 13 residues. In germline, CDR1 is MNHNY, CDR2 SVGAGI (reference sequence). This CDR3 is CASRPNSYNEQFF. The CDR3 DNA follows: TGTGCCAGCAGACCTAATTCCTACAATGAGCAGTTCTTC.

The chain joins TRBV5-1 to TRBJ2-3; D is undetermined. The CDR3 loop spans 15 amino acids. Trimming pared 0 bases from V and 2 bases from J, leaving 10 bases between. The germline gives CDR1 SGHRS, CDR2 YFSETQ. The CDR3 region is CASSLGDFSTDTQYF. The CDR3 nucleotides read TGCGCCAGCAGCTTGGGAGACTTTTCCACAGATACGCAGTATTTT.

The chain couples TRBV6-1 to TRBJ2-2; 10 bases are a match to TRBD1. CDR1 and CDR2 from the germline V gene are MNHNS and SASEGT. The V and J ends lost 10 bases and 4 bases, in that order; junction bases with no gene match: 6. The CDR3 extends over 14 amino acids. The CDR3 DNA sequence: TGTGCCACCCGACAGGGGGCGGTCACCGGGGAGCTGTTTTTT. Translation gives CATRQGAVTGELFF.

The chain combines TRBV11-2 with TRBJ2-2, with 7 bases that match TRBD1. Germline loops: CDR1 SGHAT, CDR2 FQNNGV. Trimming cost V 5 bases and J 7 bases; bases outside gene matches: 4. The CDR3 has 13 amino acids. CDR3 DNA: TGTGCCAGCAGCCCCCAGGGGGACGGGGAGCTGTTTTTT. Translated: CASSPQGDGELFF.

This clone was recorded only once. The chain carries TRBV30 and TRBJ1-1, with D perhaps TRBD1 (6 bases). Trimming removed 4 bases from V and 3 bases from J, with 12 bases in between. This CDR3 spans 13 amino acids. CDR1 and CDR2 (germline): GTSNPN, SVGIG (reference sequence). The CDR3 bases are TGTGCCTGGACAAGGGGGGGGGACACTGAAGCTTTCTTT. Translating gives CAWTRGGDTEAFF.

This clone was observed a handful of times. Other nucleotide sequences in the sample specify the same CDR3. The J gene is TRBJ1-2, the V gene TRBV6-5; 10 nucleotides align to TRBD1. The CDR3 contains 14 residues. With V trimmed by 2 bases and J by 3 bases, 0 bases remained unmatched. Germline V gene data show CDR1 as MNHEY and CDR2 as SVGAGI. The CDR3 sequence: CASSYGTGDYGYTF. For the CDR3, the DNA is TGTGCCAGCAGTTACGGGACAGGGGACTATGGCTACACCTTC.

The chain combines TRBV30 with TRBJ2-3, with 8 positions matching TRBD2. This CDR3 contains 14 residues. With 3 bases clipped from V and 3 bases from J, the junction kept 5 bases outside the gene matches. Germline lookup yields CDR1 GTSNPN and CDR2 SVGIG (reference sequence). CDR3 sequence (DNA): TGTGCCTGGAGACCGGGACTAGAAACAGATACGCAGTATTTT. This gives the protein CAWRPGLETDTQYF.

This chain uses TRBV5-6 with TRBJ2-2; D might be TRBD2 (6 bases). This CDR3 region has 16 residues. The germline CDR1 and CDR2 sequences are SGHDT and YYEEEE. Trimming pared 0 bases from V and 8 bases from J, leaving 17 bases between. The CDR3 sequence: CASSLVAGTGGGELFF. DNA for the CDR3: TGTGCCAGCAGCTTGGTCGCAGGAACTGGAGGGGGGGAGCTGTTTTTT. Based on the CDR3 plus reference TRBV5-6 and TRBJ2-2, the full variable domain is DAGVTQSPTHLIKTRGQQVTLRCSPKSGHDTVSWYQQALGQGPQFIFQYYEEEERQRGNFPDRFSGHQFPNYSSELNVNALLLGDSALYLCASSLVAGTGGGELFFGEGSRLTVL.

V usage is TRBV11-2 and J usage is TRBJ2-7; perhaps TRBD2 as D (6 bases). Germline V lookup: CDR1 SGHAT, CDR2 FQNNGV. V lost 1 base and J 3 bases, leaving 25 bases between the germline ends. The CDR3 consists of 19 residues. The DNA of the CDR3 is TGTGCCAGCAGCTTAGCTTGGGGGTGGGAGGATGGGCAAGGCTACGAGCAGTACTTC. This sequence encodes CASSLAWGWEDGQGYEQYF.